This TCR beta chain was identified in a study of response to subunit inactivated influenza vaccine listed by TCRdb under 2018. With respect to the entire study: Deep quantitative T cell receptor repertoire profiling was used in the study to track responses to a trivalent subunit inactivated influenza vaccine. The investigation overall reported the following: The authors suggested that each seasonal influenza vaccination may recruit only a limited number of new T cells.

As regards this clonotype: Its antigen remains undetermined. Within one base of it there is no much larger clone, and no base qualities were kept.

Library generation was performed with RT-PCR. TCRdb records Illumina HiSeq 2500 as the sequencer. The public reads were run again by TCRdb, first through fastp at Q25 and then through MiXCR, and only productive beta chains were kept. Entries are consolidated by CDR3 protein sequence, retaining the most common genes and DNA. The sample data list about 530,000 distinct CDR3 sequences, and under 15% of these were observed just once. 10% to 15% of the sample belongs to the ten largest clones. The germline V gene gives CDR1 as SGHVS and CDR2 as FQNEAQ. Cut back by 0 bases and 5 bases, the V and J ends lie 8 bases apart. The CDR3, cysteine through phenylalanine, is 13 amino acids long. Here the CDR3 DNA is all that survives: 39 bases in frame from base 1. In light of the paper, this sample's time point label describes: around 47 days after influenza vaccine administration.

The TCR was taken from a man aged 45-60 years who received an inactivated influenza vaccine. Donor details come from another sample of the same person, matched by shared clones. The sequenced sample was PBMCs from blood, obtained roughly 6 weeks after vaccination. The sequence links TRBV7-8 to TRBJ2-7; TRBD2 is a weak D gene call, 5 bases matching. The DNA sequence is TGTGCCAGCAGCTTAGCGATCGGGGACGAGCAGTACTTC. This codes for CASSLAIGDEQYF.